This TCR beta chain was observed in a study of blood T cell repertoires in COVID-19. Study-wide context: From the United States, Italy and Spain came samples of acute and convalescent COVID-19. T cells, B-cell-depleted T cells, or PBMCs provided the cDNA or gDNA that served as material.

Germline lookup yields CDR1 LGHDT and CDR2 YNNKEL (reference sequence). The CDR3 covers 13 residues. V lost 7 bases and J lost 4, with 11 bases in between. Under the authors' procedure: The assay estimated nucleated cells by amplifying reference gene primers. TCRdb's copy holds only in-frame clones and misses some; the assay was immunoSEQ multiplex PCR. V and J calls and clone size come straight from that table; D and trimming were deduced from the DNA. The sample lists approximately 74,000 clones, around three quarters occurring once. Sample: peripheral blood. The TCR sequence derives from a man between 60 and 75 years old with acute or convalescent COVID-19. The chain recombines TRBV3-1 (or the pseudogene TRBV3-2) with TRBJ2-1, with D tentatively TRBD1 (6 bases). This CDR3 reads CASTRGRYNEQFF. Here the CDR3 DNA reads TGTGCCAGCACCAGGGGAAGGTACAATGAGCAGTTCTTC.